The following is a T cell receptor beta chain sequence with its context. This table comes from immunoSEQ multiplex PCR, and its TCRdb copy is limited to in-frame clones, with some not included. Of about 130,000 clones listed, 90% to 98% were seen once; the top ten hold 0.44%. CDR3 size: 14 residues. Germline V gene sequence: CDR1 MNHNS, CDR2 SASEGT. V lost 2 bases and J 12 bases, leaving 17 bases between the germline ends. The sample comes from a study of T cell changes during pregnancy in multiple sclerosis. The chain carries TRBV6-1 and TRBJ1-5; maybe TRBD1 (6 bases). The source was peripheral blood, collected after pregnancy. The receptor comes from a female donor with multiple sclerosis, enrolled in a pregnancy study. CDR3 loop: CASSERGGASLQHF. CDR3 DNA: TGTGCCAGCAGTGAAAGAGGGGGGGCTTCGCTCCAGCATTTT.